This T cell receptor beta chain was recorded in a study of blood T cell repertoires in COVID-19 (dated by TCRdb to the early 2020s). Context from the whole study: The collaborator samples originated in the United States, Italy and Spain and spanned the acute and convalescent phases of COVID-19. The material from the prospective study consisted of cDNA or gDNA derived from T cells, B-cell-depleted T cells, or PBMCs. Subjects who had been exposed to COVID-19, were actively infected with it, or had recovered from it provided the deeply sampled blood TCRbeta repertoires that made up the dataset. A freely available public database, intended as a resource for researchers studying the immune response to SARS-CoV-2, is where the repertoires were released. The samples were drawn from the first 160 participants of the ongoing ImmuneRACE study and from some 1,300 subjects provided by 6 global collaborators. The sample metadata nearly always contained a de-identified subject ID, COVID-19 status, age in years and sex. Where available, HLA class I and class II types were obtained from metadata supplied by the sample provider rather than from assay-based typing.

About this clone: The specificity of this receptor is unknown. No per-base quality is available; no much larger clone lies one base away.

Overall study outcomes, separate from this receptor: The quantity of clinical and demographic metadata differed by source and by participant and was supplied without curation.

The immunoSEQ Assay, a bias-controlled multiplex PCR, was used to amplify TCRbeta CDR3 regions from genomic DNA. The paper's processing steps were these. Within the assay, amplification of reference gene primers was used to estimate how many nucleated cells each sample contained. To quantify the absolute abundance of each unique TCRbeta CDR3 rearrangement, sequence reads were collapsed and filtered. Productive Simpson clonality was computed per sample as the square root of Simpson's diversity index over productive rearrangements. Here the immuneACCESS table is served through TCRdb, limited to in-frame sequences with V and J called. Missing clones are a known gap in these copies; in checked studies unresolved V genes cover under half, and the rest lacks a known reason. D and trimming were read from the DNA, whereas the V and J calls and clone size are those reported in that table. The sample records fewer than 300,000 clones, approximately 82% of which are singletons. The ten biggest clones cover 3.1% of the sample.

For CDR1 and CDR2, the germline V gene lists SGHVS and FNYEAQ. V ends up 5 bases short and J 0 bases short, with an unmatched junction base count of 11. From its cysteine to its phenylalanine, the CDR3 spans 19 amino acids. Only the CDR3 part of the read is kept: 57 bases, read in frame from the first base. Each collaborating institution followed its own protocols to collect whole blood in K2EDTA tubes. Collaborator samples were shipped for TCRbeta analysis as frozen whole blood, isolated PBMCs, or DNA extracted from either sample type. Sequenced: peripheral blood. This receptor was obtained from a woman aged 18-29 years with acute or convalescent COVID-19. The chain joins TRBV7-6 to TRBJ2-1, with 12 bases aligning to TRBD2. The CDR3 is CASSPMGLAGGISYNEQFF. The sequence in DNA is TGTGCCAGCAGCCCTATGGGTCTAGCGGGAGGGATCTCCTACAATGAGCAGTTCTTC.